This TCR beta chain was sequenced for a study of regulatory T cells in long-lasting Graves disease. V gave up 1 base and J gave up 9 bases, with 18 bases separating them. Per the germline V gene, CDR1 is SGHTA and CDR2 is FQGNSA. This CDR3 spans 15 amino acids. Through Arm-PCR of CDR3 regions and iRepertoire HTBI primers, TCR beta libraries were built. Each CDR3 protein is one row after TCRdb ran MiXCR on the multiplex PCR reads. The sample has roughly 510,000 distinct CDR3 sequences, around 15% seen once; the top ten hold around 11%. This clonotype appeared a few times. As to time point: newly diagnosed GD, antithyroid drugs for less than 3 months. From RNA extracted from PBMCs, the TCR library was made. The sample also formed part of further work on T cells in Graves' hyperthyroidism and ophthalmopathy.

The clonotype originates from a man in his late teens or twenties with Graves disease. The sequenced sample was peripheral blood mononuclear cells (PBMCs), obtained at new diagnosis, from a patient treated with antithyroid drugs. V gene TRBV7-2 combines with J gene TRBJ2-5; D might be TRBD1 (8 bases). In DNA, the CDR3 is TGTGCCAGCAGCTTAGTCATCGCACAGGGGGGGGCCCAGTACTTC. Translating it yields CASSLVIAQGGAQYF.